Ten or more counts support the clone carrying this T cell receptor (beta chain). Its antigen is still unknown. The record originates from a study of T cells after yellow fever vaccination. About the study: Low-cell-number fractions underwent preparation using SMART-Seq v4 Ultra Low Input. Whole-study findings and limits: CD4 and CD8 compartments shared a small share of clonotypes, likely from convergent recombination. Subsequent booster samples again held most clones from primary vaccination (less than 98% CD4, 85% to 90% CD8). Though it reached lower strength, the secondary response hit its peak faster, day 5 versus 15.

One entry per CDR3 protein, called by TCRdb with MiXCR from the 5' RACE reads. Among roughly 62,000 distinct CDR3 sequences listed, approximately 6.9% were seen once. CDR3 size: 15 residues. V lost 7 bases, J lost 0 bases, and 10 bases lay in between. Germline values: CDR1 SGHVS, CDR2 FQNEAQ. The receptor's source is a man younger than 35 who received the YFV17D yellow fever vaccine. The chain has TRBV7-8 and TRBJ1-6; perhaps TRBD1 as D (5 bases). This specimen consisted of CD8+ T cells sorted from PBMCs, obtained on the day of the first yellow fever vaccination. CDR3 in amino acids: CASISGSSYNSPLHF. CDR3 in DNA: TGTGCCAGCATCTCAGGGAGCTCCTATAATTCACCCCTCCACTTT.